This TCR beta chain was documented in a study of Ad26.COV2.S vaccination and SARS-CoV-2 variants. Study-wide points: Placebo recipients showed lower spike-specific TCR breadth than vaccinees. Considerable breadth of spike-specific CD8+ and CD4+ T cell responses has reportedly been documented following vaccination.

This CDR3 contains 15 residues. V lost 7 bases and J lost 0, with 15 bases in between. Germline V lookup: CDR1 SGHTA, CDR2 FQGNSA. The repertoire was sequenced with immunoSEQ multiplex PCR; TCRdb's copy has only in-frame clones and lacks some. The repertoire consists of approximately 350,000 clones, with around 87% occurring once and the leading ten covering 3.4%. The treatment denotes: some 19 received Ad26.COV2.S at low or high dose, single or two shots; roughly 5 received placebo; per-sample allocation not given. Day 63 after the first injection of vaccine or placebo was the sampling time. Boston provided a donor who was an adult aged 18-55 years. This clone was found once. No antigen is known for it.

The chain carries TRBV7-2 and TRBJ1-1, with no clear D. Material: peripheral blood, obtained in a trial of Ad26.COV2.S vaccine versus placebo. The receptor's source is a person aged 18-60 years who received the Ad26.COV2.S COVID-19 vaccine or a placebo. The CDR3 coding sequence is TGTGCCAGCACCGGACGTCGGATAATGAACACTGAAGCTTTCTTT. Translation: CASTGRRIMNTEAFF.